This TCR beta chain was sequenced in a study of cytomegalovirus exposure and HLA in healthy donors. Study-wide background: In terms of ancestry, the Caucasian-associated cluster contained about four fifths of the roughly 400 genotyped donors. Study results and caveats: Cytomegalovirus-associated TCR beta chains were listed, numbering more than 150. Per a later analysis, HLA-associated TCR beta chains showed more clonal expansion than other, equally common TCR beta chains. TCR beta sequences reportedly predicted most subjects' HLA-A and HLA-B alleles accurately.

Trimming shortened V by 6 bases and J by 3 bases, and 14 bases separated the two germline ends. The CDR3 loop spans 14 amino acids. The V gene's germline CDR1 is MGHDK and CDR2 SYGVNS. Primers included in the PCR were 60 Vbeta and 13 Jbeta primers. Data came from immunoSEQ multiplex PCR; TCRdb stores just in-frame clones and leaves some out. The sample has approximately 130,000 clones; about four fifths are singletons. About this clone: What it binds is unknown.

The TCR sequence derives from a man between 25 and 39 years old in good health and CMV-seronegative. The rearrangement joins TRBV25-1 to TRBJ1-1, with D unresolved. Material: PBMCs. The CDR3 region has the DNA TGTGCCAGCAGGGACCCTCGAGGGTACACTGAAGCTTTCTTT. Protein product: CASRDPRGYTEAFF.